This TCR beta chain was found in a study of tumor-infiltrating lymphocytes in primary liver carcinoma. Overall study: Samples gave roughly 3.65 to 7.5 million productive TCRbeta reads, similar across tissue types. Study-wide points: Tumor-adjacent and tumor-blood pairs shared less of their repertoires than tumor region pairs shared. Only about 7-24% of top clones occurred in every one of the five tumor regions.

Making TCR beta cDNA involved approximately 520 ng total RNA and a constant-region primer. Libraries for TCR beta were built through three nested multiplex PCR rounds, which together made up a slightly modified ARM-PCR procedure. The two initial PCR rounds, about 9 cycles each, used TRBV1-TRBV30 forward and C-beta reverse primers. Using its own MiXCR run on the multiplex PCR reads, TCRdb lists one record per CDR3 protein. Here the sample spans under 110,000 distinct CDR3 sequences, 65% to 75% being singletons. This clonotype has just a few counts. Its antigen is unknown. One end of the junction does not line up with germline, which may come from a read error. Extraction of RNA together with DNA used about 18-30 mg of unsorted bulk tissue. Germline lookup yields CDR1 SGHAT and CDR2 FQDESV (reference sequence). This CDR3 is 17 amino acids long.

What was sequenced was liver tumor tissue from sampling region 2. Subset of the sample: tumor region T2, inferior pole. The TCR originated in a woman in her sixties with primary liver carcinoma and hepatitis B virus infection. The chain recombines TRBV11-1 with TRBJ2-2; D possibly corresponds to TRBD2 (6 bases). The CDR3 reads CASSTQPFLVNTGGLFF. Written as DNA, the CDR3 is TGTGCCAGCAGCACCCAGCCATTCCTAGTTAACACCGGGGGGCTGTTTTTT.